This entry lists 27 T cell receptor beta chains sequenced from one sample in a study of blood T cell repertoires in COVID-19 (dated by TCRdb to 2019 to 2021). The receptor library was made with the immunoSEQ multiplex PCR assay. TCRdb carries this immuneACCESS record with in-frame sequences only. Its versions omit some clonotypes, under half of them owing to an unresolved V gene in the studies checked, with the rest unexplained. The sample has hundreds of thousands of clones on record, about 83% of them singletons. The ten largest clones capture 6.2% of the sample. Sequencing was performed on peripheral blood. These receptors all come from a man between 60 and 75 years old who had recovered from COVID-19.

The V call is TRBV28, the J call TRBJ1-2; 7 bases line up with TRBD1. The CDR3 sequence is 13 residues long. The V gene end was trimmed by 11 bases and the J gene end by 8 bases; junction bases not matched to a gene: 14. The V gene's germline CDR1 is MDHEN and CDR2 SYDVKM. The CDR3 region has the DNA TGTGCCTACGGAACGAACAGGGGAAAGGGCTACACCTTC. Translated: CAYGTNRGKGYTF.

This chain uses TRBV6-5 with TRBJ2-7, with D perhaps matching TRBD2 (6 bases). Germline values: CDR1 MNHEY, CDR2 SVGAGI. The CDR3 spans 16 residues. The V gene lost 0 bases and the J gene lost 7 bases, with 19 bases spanning the gap. Here the CDR3 reads CASSYSGGAQIGEQYF. CDR3 DNA sequence: TGTGCCAGCAGTTACTCCGGCGGGGCTCAAATTGGGGAGCAGTACTTC.

The chain has TRBV18 and TRBJ1-1; D might be TRBD1 (5 bases). This CDR3 is built from 13 residues. CDR1 and CDR2 from the germline V gene are KGHSH and LQKENI. The V end was cut by 7 bases, the J end by 3 bases, with 12 bases between. CDR3 sequence: CASFPLTDTEAFF. CDR3 nucleotide sequence: TGTGCCAGCTTCCCATTGACAGACACTGAAGCTTTCTTT.

The DNA of the CDR3 is TGTGCCAGCAGCGTAGGCGGTAGCGGGTACAGCACAGATACGCAGTATTTT. Translated: CASSVGGSGYSTDTQYF. The chain combines TRBV9 with TRBJ2-3; 7 bases align to TRBD2. The V and J ends lost 0 bases and 0 bases, in that order; junction bases with no gene match: 7. The CDR3 is 17 residues long. Germline assignment: CDR1 SGDLS and CDR2 YYNGEE.

This clone was seen just once. This chain links TRBV19 with TRBJ2-7, with D possibly matching TRBD2 (6 bases). V was pared by 4 bases and J by 5 bases, with 12 bases between. CDR1 LNHDA and CDR2 SQIVND come from the germline V gene (reference sequence). This CDR3 is built from 13 residues. The CDR3, as DNA: TGTGCCAGTAGTAACCAGGGAGGTCACGAGCAGTACTTC. It encodes CASSNQGGHEQYF.

The rearrangement links TRBV20-1 to TRBJ2-2; tentatively, D is TRBD2 (7 bases). V lost 3 bases and J 4 bases, leaving 15 bases between the germline ends. Germline V lookup: CDR1 DFQATT, CDR2 SNEGSKA (reference sequence). The CDR3 contains 15 residues. As DNA, the CDR3 is TGCAGTGCTAGTAGGGGGGGCGAGGTCACCGGGGAGCTGTTTTTT. Translated, it gives CSASRGGEVTGELFF.

The chain is built from TRBV5-1 and TRBJ2-3; D is uncertain. Deletions cut 4 bases from V and 2 bases from J, with 8 bases between. This CDR3 has 13 amino acids. The germline V gene encodes CDR1 SGHRS and CDR2 YFSETQ. CDR3 loop: CASSPRDTDTQYF. For the CDR3, the DNA is TGCGCCAGCAGCCCCCGAGACACAGATACGCAGTATTTT.

The chain uses TRBV7-2 and TRBJ2-4, with 8 nucleotides matching TRBD2. Germline-derived CDR1 and CDR2 are SGHTA and FQGNSA. The V gene end was trimmed by 6 bases and the J gene end by 6 bases; junction bases not matched to a gene: 13. This CDR3 has 16 amino acids. DNA for the CDR3: TGTGCCAGCAGTCTTGAATCCGGGGGGGCCCGAAACATTCAGTACTTC. This encodes CASSLESGGARNIQYF.

The V and J genes are TRBV5-4 and TRBJ1-2; D is undetermined. Germline CDR1 and CDR2: SGHNT and YYREEE (reference sequence). The V and J ends lost 2 bases and 0 bases respectively, with 5 bases between them. There are 13 residues in the CDR3. The CDR3 bases are TGTGCCAGCAGCTTCCAGGCTAACTATGGCTACACCTTC. Protein: CASSFQANYGYTF.

The gene calls are TRBV7-8 and TRBJ1-2; TRBD1 matches at 10 bases. V lost 8 bases and J lost 3; bases outside the gene matches: 9. From germline, CDR1 is SGHVS and CDR2 FQNEAQ. CDR3 length: 15 residues. CDR3 sequence: CASQPRDRGYYGYTF. The DNA of the CDR3 is TGTGCCAGCCAGCCTAGGGACAGGGGATACTATGGCTACACCTTC.

CDR3 DNA: TGTGCCAGCAGTTTGGCAGGGCCTGCCTACGAGCAGTACTTC. Protein sequence: CASSLAGPAYEQYF. The V and J genes are TRBV28 and TRBJ2-7; tentative D call: TRBD1 (5 bases). Trimming took off 3 bases at V and 2 bases at J, with 11 bases between the two ends. Germline V gene sequence: CDR1 MDHEN, CDR2 SYDVKM. This CDR3 contains 14 residues.

The chain carries TRBV29-1 and TRBJ1-1; D remains ambiguous. V was cut by 1 base and J by 3 bases, with 9 bases left in between. CDR3 length equals 13 residues. The germline V gene has CDR1 SQVTM and CDR2 ANQGSEA. CDR3 loop: CSVEVRRDTEAFF. The DNA of the CDR3 is TGCAGCGTTGAAGTCAGGAGGGACACTGAAGCTTTCTTT.

The chain combines TRBV5-4 with TRBJ2-6; possible D gene TRBD2, 6 bases. Germline V gene lookup returns CDR1 SGHNT and CDR2 YYREEE (reference sequence). V was pared by 2 bases and J by 1 base, with 16 bases between. The CDR3 consists of 18 residues. The CDR3 coding sequence is TGTGCCAGCAGCTTTCCGGGACTTTCTGTTTCTGGGGCCAACGTCCTGACTTTC. Its translation: CASSFPGLSVSGANVLTF.

The gene calls are TRBV27 and TRBJ2-2; TRBD1 might be the D (6 bases). The germline V and J ends were trimmed by 2 bases and 4 bases, with 11 bases remaining between them. The CDR3 has 15 residues. Germline CDR1 MNHEY, CDR2 SMNVEV (reference sequence). The CDR3 protein is CASSLGSGATGELFF. CDR3 bases: TGTGCCAGCAGTTTAGGTTCAGGGGCCACCGGGGAGCTGTTTTTT.

The chain uses TRBV30 and TRBJ2-1; possibly TRBD1 for D (5 bases). This CDR3 comprises 12 residues. The germline V and J ends were trimmed by 3 bases and 7 bases, with 10 bases remaining between them. Looked up from germline, CDR1 is GTSNPN and CDR2 is SVGIG (reference sequence). In nucleotides, the CDR3 is TGTGCCTGGAGCCCGAACAGGAATGAGCAGTTCTTC. Translating it yields CAWSPNRNEQFF.

This clone was counted only a few times. The V and J genes are TRBV10-1 and TRBJ2-7; D is possibly TRBD2 (7 bases). The CDR3 sequence is 15 residues long. The germline V gene has CDR1 WNHNN and CDR2 SYGVQD (reference sequence). V dropped 2 bases and J dropped 6 bases, with 17 bases sitting between them. This CDR3 is CASSEGGAGYGEQYF. As DNA, the CDR3 is TGCGCCAGCAGTGAGGGGGGGGCGGGGTACGGCGAGCAGTACTTC.

This chain connects TRBV7-2 to TRBJ2-7, with 10 bases lining up with TRBD1. V lost 2 bases, J lost 4 bases, and 5 bases stayed unmatched. Germline V CDR1 and CDR2: SGHTA, FQGNSA. This CDR3 contains 15 residues. The CDR3 bases are TGTGCCAGCAGCTTAACTCCGGGACAGGGGTACGAGCAGTACTTC. Protein sequence: CASSLTPGQGYEQYF.

The chain recombines TRBV18 with TRBJ1-1; D uncertain. The germline V gene has CDR1 KGHSH and CDR2 LQKENI. V was cut by 3 bases and J by 7 bases, with 6 bases left in between. The CDR3 has 11 residues. The CDR3 region has the DNA TGTGCCAGCTCACCGCAGAATGAAGCTTTCTTT. As protein: CASSPQNEAFF.

This clone was counted a single time. The chain uses TRBV6-2 or TRBV6-3 and TRBJ2-5, with D perhaps TRBD2 (6 bases). The V gene lost 6 bases and the J gene lost 1 base, with 15 bases spanning the gap. This CDR3 has 15 amino acids. CDR1 and CDR2 (germline): MNHEY, SVGEGT. Here the CDR3 reads CASRPSAGSQETQYF. CDR3 bases: TGTGCCAGCAGACCTTCTGCGGGGTCCCAAGAGACCCAGTACTTC.

This clone has a handful of counts. The genes are TRBV19 and TRBJ2-5; maybe TRBD1 (6 bases). This CDR3 spans 15 amino acids. Germline CDR1 and CDR2: LNHDA and SQIVND (reference sequence). Trimming pared 3 bases from V and 4 bases from J, leaving 15 bases between. CDR3 DNA: TGTGCCAGTAGTATCCAGGGGCGTATAGGAGAGACCCAGTACTTC. Translated: CASSIQGRIGETQYF.

V and J are TRBV7-9 and TRBJ1-5, with 11 bases matching TRBD1. Per germline, CDR1 SEHNR and CDR2 FQNEAQ (reference sequence). V shed 5 bases and J 2 bases; nucleotides not matched to a gene: 11. This CDR3 is 18 amino acids long. CDR3 region: CASSLGTGGFIGNQPQHF. In DNA, the CDR3 is TGTGCCAGCAGCCTCGGGACAGGGGGGTTTATAGGCAATCAGCCCCAGCATTTT.

CDR3 DNA: TGTGCCAGCAGCCAAGATCGTCAGGCCCCCTATGGCTACACCTTC. Residues: CASSQDRQAPYGYTF. V and J are TRBV3-1 (or the pseudogene TRBV3-2) and TRBJ1-2; no reliable D call. The CDR3 spans 15 residues. Trimming took off 0 bases at V and 4 bases at J, with 12 bases between the two ends. Germline CDR1 LGHDT, CDR2 YNNKEL (reference sequence).

The V call is TRBV9, the J call TRBJ2-7; TRBD1 matches at 7 bases. With V trimmed by 3 bases and J by 4 bases, 10 bases remained unmatched. Germline loops: CDR1 SGDLS, CDR2 YYNGEE. CDR3 size: 15 residues. The CDR3: CASSASDRVVYEQYF. CDR3 DNA: TGTGCCAGCAGCGCCTCCGACAGGGTGGTATACGAGCAGTACTTC.

This rearrangement joins TRBV15 to TRBJ1-1; no firm D call. CDR1 is LNHNV, CDR2 YYDKDF, per germline (reference sequence). The CDR3 has 13 residues. V lost 2 bases and J lost 3, with 7 bases in between. CDR3 sequence: CATSRPQDTEAFF. The DNA for the CDR3 is TGTGCCACCAGCAGACCCCAGGACACTGAAGCTTTCTTT.

Points on this clone: The junction and the germline gene differ at one end; a read error may be behind it. This rearrangement joins TRBV7-3 to TRBJ2-3; a weak D match, TRBD2 (5 bases). Germline V CDR1 and CDR2: SGHTA, FQGTGA. The CDR3 length is 13 residues. The CDR3 spells CASSLASPDAQYF. CDR3 in DNA: TGTGCCAGCAGCTTAGCTAGCCCAGATGCGCAGTATTTT.

The CDR3 region has the DNA TGTGCCAGTGACAGGTGGAACACCGGGGAGCTGTTTTTT. It codes for CASDRWNTGELFF. The chain combines TRBV30 with TRBJ2-2; possible D gene TRBD1, 6 bases. The CDR3 is made up of 13 amino acids. Germline V lookup: CDR1 GTSNPN, CDR2 SVGIG (reference sequence). The ends were cut back, 8 bases at V and 1 base at J, with 11 bases in the middle.

The rearrangement uses TRBV24-1 and TRBJ1-2; D perhaps matches TRBD1 (5 bases). The CDR3 is 14 amino acids. Trimming pared 0 bases from V and 4 bases from J, leaving 8 bases between. CDR1 is KGHDR, CDR2 SFDVKD, per germline. This CDR3 reads CATSDLRTGYGYTF. The CDR3, as DNA: TGTGCCACCAGTGATTTGCGCACAGGCTATGGCTACACCTTC.